The 4 T cell receptor beta chains below were found in one sample sequenced in a study of preoperative IRX-2 immunotherapy in early breast cancer. Treatment specified: preoperative locoregional IRX-2 cytokine immunotherapy. TCRdb keeps only in-frame clones here, not all; method: immunoSEQ multiplex PCR. This sample has 30,000 to 35,000 clones, with under 85% found just once. Sequencing was performed on lymph node tissue, taken from a patient treated with IRX-2 immunotherapy. Receptors originate from a human donor with breast cancer.

The CDR3 DNA reads TGTGCCAGCTCACCACTCGTGGACCAAGAGACCCAGTACTTC. Its protein is CASSPLVDQETQYF. V gene TRBV18 combines with J gene TRBJ2-5, with D unclear. This CDR3 contains 14 residues. The germline gives CDR1 KGHSH, CDR2 LQKENI. V shed 1 base and J shed 0 bases, with 6 bases lying between them. The full variable domain, rest sourced from reference TRBV18 and TRBJ2-5, is NAGVMQNPRHLVRRRGQEARLRCSPMKGHSHVYWYRQLPEEGLKFMVYLQKENIIDESGMPKERFSAEFPKEGPSILRIQQVVRGDSAAYFCASSPLVDQETQYFGPGTRLLVL.

A few counts support this clone. V is TRBV5-1 and J is TRBJ1-4; 10 positions agree with TRBD1. This CDR3 region has 15 residues. Germline lookup yields CDR1 SGHRS and CDR2 YFSETQ. The junction had 7 bases not matched to a gene; V was cut back by 4 bases and J by 7 bases. The CDR3 spells CASSRMTGGGEKLFF. As DNA, the CDR3 is TGCGCCAGCAGCAGAATGACAGGGGGCGGTGAAAAACTGTTTTTT.

This clone is deemed medium-sized. The rearrangement joins TRBV11-3 to TRBJ2-3, with D possibly called TRBD1 or TRBD2 (6 bases each). From germline, CDR1 is SGHNT and CDR2 YENEEA. This CDR3 is built from 17 residues. V was clipped by 3 bases and J by 0 bases, with 16 bases between them. The CDR3: CASSLSRGRFSTDTQYF. The CDR3 DNA reads TGTGCCAGCAGCTTGTCCCGGGGGCGGTTTAGCACAGATACGCAGTATTTT.

The chain carries TRBV11-3 and TRBJ2-5, with 9 bases identical to TRBD1. The CDR3 contains 14 residues. Germline CDR1 and CDR2: SGHNT and YENEEA. After removal of 4 bases from V and 5 bases from J, the junction contained 5 bases not matched to a gene. The CDR3 bases are TGTGCCAGCAGCTCCCAGACAGGGGGGGAGACCCAGTACTTC. This translates into CASSSQTGGETQYF.